This passage covers 19 T cell receptor beta chains from one sample sequenced in a study of regulatory T cells in long-lasting Graves disease. Time point meaning: newly diagnosed GD, antithyroid drugs for less than 3 months. PBMCs were the source of the RNA used for TCR sequencing. Assembly of TCR beta libraries relied on iRepertoire HTBI primers together with Arm-PCR of CDR3 regions. MiXCR, run by TCRdb on the multiplex PCR reads, gives a single entry per CDR3 protein. The data show about 220,000 distinct CDR3 sequences, around 19% seen once. These same records also appear under a second study, on T cells in Graves' hyperthyroidism and ophthalmopathy.

This material consisted of peripheral blood mononuclear cells (PBMCs), taken at new diagnosis, from a patient treated with antithyroid drugs. The receptors come from a woman in her 30s with Graves disease.

The table lists this clonotype with many counts. This chain uses TRBV30 with TRBJ2-2, with a weak D call TRBD1 (5 bases). V lost 4 bases, J lost 7 bases, and 22 bases lay in between. Germline V gene data show CDR1 as GTSNPN and CDR2 as SVGIG (reference sequence). The length of the CDR3 is 16 residues. The CDR3 DNA sequence: TGTGCCTGGAATATCTGGGGCAGAGGATTAGTCGGGGAGCTGTTTTTT. Encoded protein: CAWNIWGRGLVGELFF.

This clonotype was counted once. CDR3 in amino acids: CSALARGHLAGGEQFF. The CDR3, as DNA: TGCAGTGCGCTCGCTCGGGGACACCTTGCAGGCGGTGAGCAGTTCTTC. This chain connects TRBV20-1 to TRBJ2-1; tentatively, D is TRBD1 (6 bases). Trimming pared 6 bases from V and 9 bases from J, leaving 27 bases between. The CDR3 has 16 residues. Germline CDR1 reads DFQATT; CDR2 reads SNEGSKA (reference sequence).

The sample holds many counts of this clonotype. V is TRBV6-5 and J is TRBJ1-2; D is perhaps TRBD1 (6 bases). CDR1 and CDR2 from the germline V gene are MNHEY and SVGAGI. This CDR3 spans 15 amino acids. Deletions cut 1 base from V and 0 bases from J, with 9 bases between. The CDR3 sequence is CASSYYRATNYGYTF. CDR3 DNA: TGTGCCAGCAGTTACTACAGGGCGACTAACTATGGCTACACCTTC.

The J gene is TRBJ2-7, the V gene TRBV20-1; TRBD2 aligns across 9 bases. Per germline, CDR1 DFQATT and CDR2 SNEGSKA (reference sequence). V dropped 4 bases and J dropped 4; count of bases not matched to a gene: 14. The CDR3 covers 16 residues. The CDR3 region is CSATKTSGRRVYEQYF. As DNA, the CDR3 is TGCAGTGCTACCAAGACTAGCGGACGACGAGTATACGAGCAGTACTTC.

This clonotype occurred a few times. Given a much more abundant clone one base away, this may be a read error. The V and J genes are TRBV5-1 and TRBJ2-5, with TRBD2 matching 8 bases. The J call may be incorrect, as the DNA end agrees better with TRBJ2-1. The CDR3 has 17 amino acids. Germline-derived CDR1 and CDR2 are SGHRS and YFSETQ. CDR3 protein: CASSAHAGGAYGNEQFF. The CDR3, as DNA: TGCGCCAGCAGCGCACACGCGGGGGGCGCCTACGGCAATGAGCAGTTCTTC.

V is TRBV12-3 or TRBV12-4 and J is TRBJ2-5, with TRBD2 matching 10 bases. This CDR3 region has 16 residues. The junction had 4 bases not matched to a gene; V was cut back by 3 bases and J by 0 bases. The CDR3 region has the DNA TGTGCCAGCAGTTTGGTAGGACTAGCGGACCAAGAGACCCAGTACTTC. The encoded protein is CASSLVGLADQETQYF.

The CDR3 reads CASSSVTGLSATNEKLFF. The DNA for the CDR3 is TGTGCCAGCAGTTCGGTGACCGGACTCTCCGCAACTAATGAAAAACTGTTTTTT. The chain links TRBV5-6 to TRBJ1-4; D is unclear. V lost 5 bases to trimming and J lost 0 bases, with 20 bases between them. CDR1 and CDR2 (germline): SGHDT, YYEEEE. The CDR3 totals 18 residues.

At least ten counts were recorded for this clonotype. V and J are TRBV20-1 and TRBJ1-4; D call uncertain. CDR1 and CDR2 (germline): DFQATT, SNEGSKA (reference sequence). The CDR3 has 14 amino acids. The CDR3 DNA reads TGCAGCCCGAAAAAAGACGTCTCTAATGAAAAACTGTTTTTT. The encoded protein is CSPKKDVSNEKLFF.

There are a few counts of this clonotype. V is TRBV7-6 and J is TRBJ1-5, with D possibly being TRBD1 (5 bases). CDR1 and CDR2 (germline): SGHVS, FNYEAQ. Trimming shortened V by 4 bases and J by 7 bases, and 14 bases separated the two germline ends. This CDR3 region has 14 residues. CDR3 amino acids: CASSSSDWGQPQHF. Here the CDR3 DNA reads TGTGCCAGCAGCTCGTCGGATTGGGGGCAGCCCCAGCATTTT.

CDR3 DNA sequence: TGTGCCAGCAGCTTCTCTCAAGAGACCCAGTACTTC. Its translation: CASSFSQETQYF. V usage is TRBV5-4 and J usage is TRBJ2-5, with unresolved D. The length of the CDR3 is 12 residues. Trimming left V 2 bases short and J 2 bases short, with 4 bases between. Germline lookup yields CDR1 SGHNT and CDR2 YYREEE (reference sequence).

In its sample, this clonotype was seen many times. Written as DNA, the CDR3 is TGTGCCTGGAGTAGGGGGGACAGGATTAGCTCTGGAAACACCATATATTTT. It yields the protein CAWSRGDRISSGNTIYF. The chain links TRBV30 to TRBJ1-3, with TRBD1 matching 8 bases. The trim removed 2 bases at V and 0 bases at J, leaving 9 bases unmatched. The CDR3 consists of 17 residues. Germline lookup yields CDR1 GTSNPN and CDR2 SVGIG (reference sequence).

This clonotype occurred many times. The chain couples TRBV27 to TRBJ2-2; the D gene is possibly TRBD2 (6 bases). CDR1 MNHEY and CDR2 SMNVEV come from the germline V gene (reference sequence). Trimming pared 7 bases from V and 0 bases from J, leaving 9 bases between. This CDR3 is built from 14 residues. Here the CDR3 reads CASTAGPNTGELFF. In DNA, the CDR3 is TGTGCCAGCACGGCGGGACCGAACACCGGGGAGCTGTTTTTT.

This clonotype was recorded many times. The chain joins TRBV6-5 to TRBJ1-6, with TRBD1 identical over 7 bases. V gave up 2 bases and J gave up 9 bases; unmatched junction bases: 10. The CDR3 is 16 amino acids. CDR1 and CDR2 (germline): MNHEY, SVGAGI. The CDR3 loop reads CASSYTSGGAGSPLHF. CDR3 in DNA: TGTGCCAGCAGTTACACCTCAGGGGGGGCGGGTTCACCCCTCCACTTT.

This clonotype was counted many times. CDR3 loop: CASSPAPGRETQYF. CDR3 coding DNA: TGTGCCAGCAGCCCAGCCCCAGGGAGGGAGACCCAGTACTTC. This chain joins TRBV7-8 and TRBJ2-1, with D possibly TRBD2 on 6 matching bases. The end of the DNA aligns better with TRBJ2-5, so the J call may be wrong. CDR3 length: 14 residues. Germline CDR1 is SGHVS and CDR2 is FQNEAQ.

Note on this clonotype: A junction end diverges from the germline sequence, so it may reflect a read error. The chain employs TRBV6-2 or TRBV6-3 and TRBJ2-7; TRBD2 matches 11 bases. Germline CDR1 MNHEY, CDR2 SVGEGT. The CDR3 is made up of 16 amino acids. The CDR3 nucleotides are TGTGCCAGCAGTGACTCGGCACTAGCGGGAGCCTACGAGCAGTACTTC. It translates to CASSDSALAGAYEQYF.

This clonotype was observed many times. The germline gene is not matched at one end of the junction; a read error may be the cause. This chain connects TRBV2 to TRBJ2-3, with TRBD2 identical over 11 bases. Germline V lookup: CDR1 SNHLY, CDR2 FYNNEI. The CDR3 contains 16 residues. The CDR3 loop is CAGSEASSGRSDTQYF. The CDR3 DNA reads as TGTGCCGGCAGTGAAGCGTCTAGCGGGAGGTCAGATACGCAGTATTTT.

This clonotype was recorded many times. The chain joins TRBV18 to TRBJ2-5, with 7 bases lining up with TRBD1. The CDR3 consists of 14 residues. The J segment lost 1 base and the V segment lost 4 bases, leaving 3 bases of the junction unmatched. Germline V CDR1 and CDR2: KGHSH, LQKENI. This chain's CDR3 is CASSRGQLQETQYF. As DNA, the CDR3 is TGTGCCAGCTCACGGGGACAGCTCCAAGAGACCCAGTACTTC.

The chain has TRBV28 and TRBJ1-3; D uncertain. Germline V gene lookup returns CDR1 MDHEN and CDR2 SYDVKM. This CDR3 comprises 17 residues. Trimming shortened V by 3 bases and J by 3 bases, and 18 bases separated the two germline ends. The CDR3 region is CASSLFSVKEGGNTIYF. Written as DNA, the CDR3 is TGTGCCAGCAGTTTGTTTAGCGTCAAGGAGGGTGGAAACACCATATATTTT.

This clonotype was seen at least ten times. This chain joins TRBV12-3 or TRBV12-4 and TRBJ2-1; D is unclear. Trimming stripped 6 bases from V and 7 bases from J, with 16 bases between. This CDR3 has 14 residues. The CDR3 spells CASSHRLRENEQFF. The CDR3 bases are TGTGCCAGCAGCCACCGGCTCAGAGAGAATGAGCAGTTCTTC.